The 28 T cell receptor beta chains in this list originate from one sample, sequenced in a study of blood T cells in healthy people across ages. Together with a sample-barcoded 5' primer, a J-beta primer mix was included in a second PCR lasting roughly 6 to 12 cycles. TCRdb passed the 5' RACE reads through MiXCR, listing each CDR3 protein once. The sample lists some 900,000 distinct CDR3 sequences; 25% to 30% were seen once. Sequenced material: blood. These TCRs come from a woman older than 75 in good health.

Remarks on this clonotype: An end of the junction differs from the germline gene, which may be a read error. The chain couples TRBV5-1 to TRBJ2-4, with 7 bases aligning to TRBD2. The J call may be mistaken, given a closer DNA end match to TRBJ2-7. CDR1 and CDR2 from the germline V gene are SGHRS and YFSETQ. There are 15 residues in the CDR3. The CDR3 protein is CATSLGGDGAYEQYF. For the CDR3, the DNA is TGCGCCACCAGCTTGGGAGGGGACGGGGCCTACGAGCAGTACTTC.

A few counts support this clonotype. The chain is built from TRBV11-2 and TRBJ2-7; the match to TRBD1 covers 9 bases. Germline CDR1 is SGHAT and CDR2 is FQNNGV. Trimming at V came to 4 bases and at J to 7 bases, leaving 20 bases not matched to a gene. The CDR3 spans 18 residues. DNA for the CDR3: TGTGCCAGCAGCTCACCACCCGTAGGGGACAGGGCCTACAATGAGCAGTACTTC. This encodes CASSSPPVGDRAYNEQYF.

A remark on this clonotype: A much larger clonotype is one base distant, so this may be a read error. This chain connects TRBV7-2 to TRBJ2-6, with TRBD2 as a possible D gene (7 bases). Trimming took off 2 bases at V and 0 bases at J, with 17 bases between the two ends. Germline assignment: CDR1 SGHTA and CDR2 FQGNSA. This CDR3 is 19 amino acids long. CDR3 coding DNA: TGTGCCAGCAGCTTAAGGGTGGGGGGGGCCTACTCTGGGGCCAACGTCCTGACTTTC. Amino acid sequence: CASSLRVGGAYSGANVLTF.

This clonotype was recorded a few times. The gene calls are TRBV12-3 or TRBV12-4 and TRBJ1-4; D possibly corresponds to TRBD1 (6 bases). Trimming stripped 6 bases from V and 5 bases from J, with 10 bases between. The CDR3 totals 13 residues. This CDR3 is CASRYGGNEKLFF. CDR3 nucleotide sequence: TGTGCCAGCAGGTACGGGGGCAATGAAAAACTGTTTTTT.

The chain joins TRBV7-9 to TRBJ2-2, with 7 nucleotides matching TRBD1. The J segment lost 4 bases and the V segment lost 4 bases, leaving 6 bases of the junction unmatched. The CDR3 totals 15 residues. Germline loops: CDR1 SEHNR, CDR2 FQNEAQ (reference sequence). The CDR3, as DNA: TGTGCCAGCAGCTCACCTACAGGGGCCACCGGGGAGCTGTTTTTT. Translating gives CASSSPTGATGELFF.

This clonotype was counted a few times. This sequence joins TRBV4-3 and TRBJ2-1; a possible D gene is TRBD1 (6 bases). Trimming pared 0 bases from V and 4 bases from J, leaving 13 bases between. The length of the CDR3 is 16 residues. Germline assignment: CDR1 LGHNA and CDR2 YSLEER. CDR3 sequence (DNA): TGCGCCAGCAGCCAAGATCCAGGGGCTTCATACAATGAGCAGTTCTTC. Protein: CASSQDPGASYNEQFF.

J is TRBJ2-3 and V is TRBV4-3; D perhaps matches TRBD1 (5 bases). Germline CDR1 is LGHNA and CDR2 is YSLEER. The V end was cut by 4 bases, the J end by 2 bases, with 13 bases between. The CDR3 runs 15 residues. CDR3 amino acids: CASSLKGSNTDTQYF. Here the CDR3 DNA reads TGCGCCAGCAGCCTAAAGGGGTCCAACACAGATACGCAGTATTTT.

This clonotype was observed many times. The chain employs TRBV11-2 and TRBJ2-7; 7 bases align to TRBD2. CDR1 and CDR2 from the germline V gene are SGHAT and FQNNGV. The CDR3 consists of 15 residues. V dropped 2 bases and J dropped 6; count of bases not matched to a gene: 10. The CDR3 spells CASSLSGAAGGEQYF. CDR3 DNA sequence: TGTGCCAGCAGCTTAAGCGGGGCTGCCGGAGGCGAGCAGTACTTC.

Turning to this clonotype: Relative to the germline gene, one junction end is altered; a read error may explain this. The rearrangement links TRBV24-1 to TRBJ1-2; weak D call: TRBD1 (5 bases). Germline loops: CDR1 KGHDR, CDR2 SFDVKD. The CDR3 extends over 12 amino acids. This chain's CDR3 is CATSRGNYGHTF. CDR3 nucleotide sequence: TGTGCCACCAGTCGGGGGAACTATGGCCACACCTTC.

A word on this clonotype: This may be a read error, as it is one base from a much larger clone. The chain carries TRBV2 and TRBJ2-7, with 10 bases identical to TRBD2. Gene TRBJ2-5 matches the end of the DNA better, so the J call may be wrong. CDR3 length equals 15 residues. Per germline, CDR1 SNHLY and CDR2 FYNNEI. DNA for the CDR3: TGTGCCAGCAGTCTTGGGACTAGCGAACGAGAGACCCAGTACTTC. This codes for CASSLGTSERETQYF.

This clonotype was recorded at least ten times. The rearrangement uses TRBV7-8 and TRBJ2-5; the D gene is possibly TRBD1 (5 bases). This CDR3 spans 13 amino acids. The germline V gene encodes CDR1 SGHVS and CDR2 FQNEAQ. V was trimmed by 5 bases and J by 2 bases, leaving 9 bases between them. CDR3 bases: TGTGCCAGCAGCACCCGACAGCAAGAGACCCAGTACTTC. This translates into CASSTRQQETQYF.

This clonotype came up many times. This sequence joins TRBV7-2 and TRBJ2-2, with D maybe TRBD2 (6 bases). Trimming left V 5 bases short and J 7 bases short, with 8 bases between. CDR1 and CDR2 (germline): SGHTA, FQGNSA. The CDR3 has 12 residues. In DNA form, the CDR3 reads TGTGCCAGCAGCCGCGGGGTCGGGGAGCTGTTTTTT. Its translation is CASSRGVGELFF.

There are a few counts of this clonotype. The chain has TRBV18 and TRBJ2-5; maybe TRBD1 (6 bases). CDR1 is KGHSH, CDR2 LQKENI, per germline. The CDR3 is made up of 16 amino acids. V was clipped by 5 bases and J by 3 bases, with 19 bases between them. As DNA, the CDR3 is TGTGCCAGCTCAAACCACCCTCTGGGGGCGGAAGAGACCCAGTACTTC. Its translation: CASSNHPLGAEETQYF.

The chain is built from TRBV28 and TRBJ2-3, with TRBD2 identical over 10 bases. Germline V gives CDR1 MDHEN, CDR2 SYDVKM. J lost 5 bases, V lost 5 bases, and 10 bases had no gene match. The CDR3 sequence is 16 residues long. This CDR3 reads CASSAEFSGGLDTQYF. As DNA, the CDR3 is TGTGCCAGCAGTGCCGAATTTAGCGGGGGGCTAGATACGCAGTATTTT. Filled out from reference TRBV28 and TRBJ2-3, the complete variable domain reads DVKVTQSSRYLVKRTGEKVFLECVQDMDHENMFWYRQDPGLGLRLIYFSYDVKMKEKGDIPEGYSVSREKKERFSLILESASTNQTSMYLCASSAEFSGGLDTQYFGPGTRLTVL.

This clonotype occurred many times. The chain joins TRBV5-5 to TRBJ2-3; D remains ambiguous. Per germline, CDR1 SGHKS and CDR2 YYEKEE (reference sequence). V lost 1 base and J 2 bases, leaving 11 bases between the germline ends. The CDR3 covers 15 residues. CDR3 residues: CASSLRTFLTDTQYF. CDR3 in DNA: TGTGCCAGCAGCTTGAGGACCTTCCTCACAGATACGCAGTATTTT.

Many counts were recorded for this clonotype. The genes are TRBV11-2 and TRBJ2-1, with TRBD2 identical over 14 bases. The V segment lost 5 bases and the J segment 7 bases; nucleotides outside the gene matches: 7. The CDR3 has 16 amino acids. Per the germline V gene, CDR1 is SGHAT and CDR2 is FQNNGV. In nucleotides, the CDR3 is TGTGCCAGCAGCCGCCCCGGGACTAGCGGGGGTAATGAGCAGTTCTTC. This gives the protein CASSRPGTSGGNEQFF.

This clonotype was recorded many times. The rearrangement joins TRBV15 to TRBJ2-7, with 9 bases fitting TRBD2. Germline V lookup: CDR1 LNHNV, CDR2 YYDKDF (reference sequence). V lost 4 bases to trimming and J lost 0 bases; unmatched junction nucleotides: 4. This CDR3 region has 15 residues. The DNA for the CDR3 is TGTGCCACCAGCATAATAGCGGGGGCCTCCTACGAGCAGTACTTC. Protein: CATSIIAGASYEQYF.

This clonotype was seen a handful of times. A much more abundant neighbour one base away suggests this may be a read error. The chain links TRBV7-2 to TRBJ2-7; 8 bases are shared with TRBD2. With V trimmed by 5 bases and J by 7 bases, 13 bases remained unmatched. The CDR3 is made up of 15 amino acids. Germline V gene data show CDR1 as SGHTA and CDR2 as FQGNSA. CDR3 in amino acids: CASSHGGAWGLEQYF. CDR3 bases: TGTGCCAGCAGCCACGGGGGGGCCTGGGGGCTTGAGCAGTACTTC.

CDR3 amino acids: CSARRGQGNTEAFF. In nucleotides, the CDR3 is TGCAGTGCTAGGAGGGGACAGGGGAACACTGAAGCTTTCTTT. The chain carries TRBV20-1 and TRBJ1-1; TRBD1 matches 9 bases. This CDR3 contains 14 residues. Germline lookup yields CDR1 DFQATT and CDR2 SNEGSKA (reference sequence). With V trimmed by 3 bases and J by 1 base, 3 bases remained unmatched.

There are many counts of this clonotype. The chain combines TRBV7-8 with TRBJ2-3, with 11 positions matching TRBD2. V trimming: 5 bases; J trimming: 4 bases; junction bases outside the gene matches: 8. CDR1 SGHVS and CDR2 FQNEAQ come from the germline V gene. The CDR3 contains 16 residues. The CDR3 sequence: CASSLTTSGGADTQYF. CDR3 in DNA: TGTGCCAGCAGCCTTACCACTAGCGGGGGTGCAGATACGCAGTATTTT.

This rearrangement joins TRBV4-3 to TRBJ1-3, with D uncertain. Germline-derived CDR1 and CDR2 are LGHNA and YSLEER. CDR3 length equals 18 residues. V gave up 0 bases and J gave up 0 bases, with 15 bases separating them. The CDR3 reads CASSQDLAQRSSGNTIYF. As DNA, the CDR3 is TGCGCCAGCAGCCAAGATCTTGCGCAAAGGAGCTCTGGAAACACCATATATTTT.

This chain joins TRBV7-3 and TRBJ2-1, with D perhaps TRBD1 (5 bases). Germline-derived CDR1 and CDR2 are SGHTA and FQGTGA. V lost 5 bases to trimming and J lost 10 bases, with 15 bases between them. The CDR3 totals 13 residues. The CDR3 coding sequence is TGTGCCAGCAGCCCGGCAGGGTTTGACGAGCAGTTCTTC. Its translation is CASSPAGFDEQFF.

In this sample, this clonotype turned up many times. V usage is TRBV20-1 and J usage is TRBJ2-3; 8 bases agree with TRBD2. With V trimmed by 0 bases and J by 2 bases, 7 bases remained unmatched. This CDR3 is built from 16 residues. Germline V gives CDR1 DFQATT, CDR2 SNEGSKA (reference sequence). The CDR3 DNA reads as TGCAGTGCTAGAGACCCGGGACTAGAAACCACAGATACGCAGTATTTT. Translating gives CSARDPGLETTDTQYF.

The sample holds a few counts of this clonotype. This chain uses TRBV7-2 with TRBJ2-7; D uncertain. The DNA end lines up better with TRBJ2-5; the J call may be wrong. Germline V gives CDR1 SGHTA, CDR2 FQGNSA. The CDR3 loop spans 14 amino acids. The CDR3 region is CASSLGSGCETQYF. The CDR3 DNA follows: TGTGCCAGCAGCTTAGGGAGTGGTTGCGAGACCCAGTACTTC.

This clonotype was seen a handful of times. A read error is possible here, since a much larger clone lies one base away. The J gene is TRBJ2-7, the V gene TRBV15, with unresolved D. This CDR3 region has 13 residues. Trimming pared 9 bases from V and 7 bases from J, leaving 19 bases between. Germline V gene data show CDR1 as LNHNV and CDR2 as YYDKDF (reference sequence). As DNA, the CDR3 is TGTGCCACATCGAAAGGATCCTACAATGAGCAGTACTTC. Amino acid sequence: CATSKGSYNEQYF.

J is TRBJ1-6 and V is TRBV6-2 or TRBV6-3; D is unresolved. V gave up 7 bases and J gave up 8 bases, with 15 bases separating them. This CDR3 spans 14 amino acids. The germline CDR1 and CDR2 sequences are MNHEY and SVGEGT. The CDR3 nucleotides read TGTGCCAGCAACCGGAAAGTCCAGGATTCACCCCTCCACTTT. This sequence encodes CASNRKVQDSPLHF.

As regards this clonotype: A much larger clone differs by one base, so this may be a read error. The V and J genes are TRBV7-6 and TRBJ1-2; D possibly corresponds to TRBD1 (6 bases). With 0 bases removed from V and 4 bases from J, the gap between germline ends came to 12 bases. The CDR3 has 15 residues. The germline V gene has CDR1 SGHVS and CDR2 FNYEAQ. The DNA for the CDR3 is TGTGCCAGCAGCTTAGCAACAGGGCCGGGCTATGGCTACACCTTC. It encodes CASSLATGPGYGYTF.

This clonotype was counted ten times or more. CDR3 nucleotides: TGTGCCATCAGTGAACAGGGTGATGGCTACACCTTC. Amino acids: CAISEQGDGYTF. This chain joins TRBV10-3 and TRBJ1-2, with D possibly being TRBD1 (6 bases). This CDR3 contains 12 residues. Looked up from germline, CDR1 is ENHRY and CDR2 is SYGVKD. V gave up 3 bases and J gave up 6 bases, with 8 bases separating them.